Sequencing of this T cell receptor (beta chain) was carried out in a study of T cells in narcolepsy. Regarding the study as a whole: Comparing one patient's CSF and blood CD4+ clonotypes highlighted HCRT- and TRIB2-specific autoreactive clonotypes. Healthy controls reportedly lacked the autoreactive clonotypes serially found in patients' blood.

The protocol was immunoSEQ multiplex PCR, while the TCRdb copy is restricted to in-frame clones and leaves out a portion. The table shows 35,000 or so clones, with roughly 88% occurring only once. In regard to this clone: Its antigen is unknown.

The specimen sequenced was CD45RA- memory CD4+ T cells from PBMCs. This receptor was taken from a human donor with narcolepsy.

DNA for the CDR3: TGTGCCAGTAGTATCCAGGGGATAGGAGAAAAACTGTTTTTT. Translated: CASSIQGIGEKLFF. The rearrangement joins TRBV19 to TRBJ1-4; tentative D call: TRBD1 (6 bases). Looked up from germline, CDR1 is LNHDA and CDR2 is SQIVND (reference sequence). Trimming took off 3 bases at V and 8 bases at J, with 13 bases between the two ends. CDR3 length: 14 residues.